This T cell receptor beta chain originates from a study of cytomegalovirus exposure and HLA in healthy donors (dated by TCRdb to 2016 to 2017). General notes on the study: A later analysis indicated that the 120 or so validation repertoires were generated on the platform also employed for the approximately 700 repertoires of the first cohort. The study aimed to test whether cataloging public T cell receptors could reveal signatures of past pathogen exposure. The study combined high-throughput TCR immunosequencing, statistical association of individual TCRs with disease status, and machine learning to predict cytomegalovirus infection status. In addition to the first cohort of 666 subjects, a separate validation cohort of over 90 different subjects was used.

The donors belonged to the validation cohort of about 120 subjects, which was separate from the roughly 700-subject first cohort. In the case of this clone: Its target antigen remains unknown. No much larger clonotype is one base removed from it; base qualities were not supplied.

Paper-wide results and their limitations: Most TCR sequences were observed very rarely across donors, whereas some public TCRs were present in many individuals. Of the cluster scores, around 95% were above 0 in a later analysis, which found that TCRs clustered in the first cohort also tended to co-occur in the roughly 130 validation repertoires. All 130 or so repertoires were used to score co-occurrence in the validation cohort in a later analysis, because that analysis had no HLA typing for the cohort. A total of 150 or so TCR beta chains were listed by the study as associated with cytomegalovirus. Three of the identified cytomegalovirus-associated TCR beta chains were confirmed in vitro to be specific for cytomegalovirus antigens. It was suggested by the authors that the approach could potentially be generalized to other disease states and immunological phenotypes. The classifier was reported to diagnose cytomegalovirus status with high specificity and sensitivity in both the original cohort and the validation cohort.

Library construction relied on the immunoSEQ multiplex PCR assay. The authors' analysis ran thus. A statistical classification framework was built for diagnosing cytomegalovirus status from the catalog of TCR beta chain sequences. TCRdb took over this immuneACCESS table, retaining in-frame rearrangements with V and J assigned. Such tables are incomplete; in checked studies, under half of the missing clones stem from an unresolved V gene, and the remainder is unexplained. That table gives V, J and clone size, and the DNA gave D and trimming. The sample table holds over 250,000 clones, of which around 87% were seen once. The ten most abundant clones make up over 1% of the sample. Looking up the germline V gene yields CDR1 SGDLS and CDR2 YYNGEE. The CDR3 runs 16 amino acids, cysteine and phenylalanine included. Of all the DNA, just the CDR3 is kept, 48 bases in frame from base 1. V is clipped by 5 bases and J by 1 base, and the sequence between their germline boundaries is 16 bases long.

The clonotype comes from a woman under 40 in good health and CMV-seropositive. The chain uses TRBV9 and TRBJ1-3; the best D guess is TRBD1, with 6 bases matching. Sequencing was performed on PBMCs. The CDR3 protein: CASSREGVLSGNTIYF. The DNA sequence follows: TGTGCCAGCAGTAGGGAGGGGGTCCTTTCTGGAAACACCATATATTTT.